The clone carrying this T cell receptor beta chain was counted many times. Antigen specificity is unknown. Trimming took 5 bases from V and 0 from J; bases not matched to a gene: 10. The CDR3 is 17 amino acids. From germline, CDR1 is MDHEN and CDR2 SYDVKM. The data belong to a study of T cell repertoires in cytomegalovirus infection. Study findings and constraints: Ex vivo, HLA-C-restricted CMV-specific TCR beta clonotypes prevailed over the rest of the response.

MiXCR was run by TCRdb on the reads, yielding one entry per CDR3 protein. Among 76,000 or so distinct CDR3 sequences listed, 3.7% were seen once. The sample taken for sequencing was PBMCs. This rearrangement joins TRBV28 to TRBJ2-1, with 7 nucleotides matching TRBD2. The sequence came from a human donor in good health (CMV status not recorded). Some clones in this sample may be carry-over from other donors' samples. The CDR3 region has the DNA TGTGCCAGCAGTCCCCACCTACTAGCGCGCTCCTACAATGAGCAGTTCTTC. Amino acid sequence: CASSPHLLARSYNEQFF.